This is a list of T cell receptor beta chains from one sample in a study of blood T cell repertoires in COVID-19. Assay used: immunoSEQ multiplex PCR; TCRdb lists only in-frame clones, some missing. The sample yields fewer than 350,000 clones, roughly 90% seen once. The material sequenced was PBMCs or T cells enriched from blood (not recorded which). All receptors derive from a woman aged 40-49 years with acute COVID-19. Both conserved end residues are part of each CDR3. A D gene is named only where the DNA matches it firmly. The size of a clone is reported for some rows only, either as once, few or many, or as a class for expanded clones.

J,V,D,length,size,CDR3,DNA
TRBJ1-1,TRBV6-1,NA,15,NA,CASSDVGQLATEAFF,TGTGCCAGCAGCGACGTTGGACAGCTGGCGACTGAAGCTTTCTTT
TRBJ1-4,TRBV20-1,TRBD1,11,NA,CSARDREKLFF,TGCAGTGCTAGGGACAGGGAGAAACTGTTTTTT
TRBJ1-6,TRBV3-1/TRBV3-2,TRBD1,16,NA,CASSRQGRGYNSPLHF,TGTGCCAGCAGCCGACAGGGAAGGGGCTATAATTCACCCCTCCACTTT
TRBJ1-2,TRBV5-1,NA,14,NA,CASSEQGGSGGYTF,TGCGCCAGCAGCGAACAGGGTGGGTCGGGTGGCTACACCTTC
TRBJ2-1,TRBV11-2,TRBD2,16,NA,CASSLGASGSYNEQFF,TGTGCCAGCAGCTTAGGGGCTAGCGGTTCCTACAATGAGCAGTTCTTC
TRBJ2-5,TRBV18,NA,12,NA,CASSFKTGTQYF,TGTGCCAGCTCGTTCAAGACGGGGACCCAGTACTTC
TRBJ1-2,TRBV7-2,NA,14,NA,CASSYLSANYGYTF,TGTGCCAGCAGCTATCTGTCAGCTAACTATGGCTACACCTTC
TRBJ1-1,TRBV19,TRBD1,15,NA,CASSIVTGGSTEAFF,TGTGCCAGTAGTATAGTCACAGGGGGGAGCACTGAAGCTTTCTTT
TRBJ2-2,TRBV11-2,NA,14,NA,CASRPYASNGELFF,TGTGCCAGCAGACCCTACGCATCAAACGGGGAGCTGTTTTTT
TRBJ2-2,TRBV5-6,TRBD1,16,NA,CASSSRDRGYTGELFF,TGTGCCAGCAGCTCCCGGGACAGGGGGTATACCGGGGAGCTGTTTTTT
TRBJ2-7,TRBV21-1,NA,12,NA,CASSKDHREQYF,TGTGCCAGCAGCAAAGATCACAGAGAGCAGTACTTC
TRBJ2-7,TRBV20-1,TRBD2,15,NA,CSASTLAGQSYEQYF,TGCAGTGCTAGTACGCTAGCGGGACAGTCCTACGAGCAGTACTTC
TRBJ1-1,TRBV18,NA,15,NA,CASSPFGGTRSEAFF,TGTGCCAGCTCACCCTTCGGGGGTACTAGATCTGAAGCTTTCTTT
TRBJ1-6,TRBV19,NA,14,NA,CASSLTGSLQPLHF,TGTGCCAGTAGTCTGACAGGTTCTCTTCAGCCCCTCCACTTT
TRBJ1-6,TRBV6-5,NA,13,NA,CASSRDTQAPLHF,TGTGCCAGCAGTAGGGACACCCAAGCACCCCTCCACTTT
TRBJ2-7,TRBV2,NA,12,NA,CASSEWVGSLYF,TGTGCCAGCAGTGAATGGGTGGGGAGCTTGTACTTC
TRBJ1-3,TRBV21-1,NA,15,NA,CAGDGPGEPGNTIYF,TGTGCCGGCGACGGGCCAGGGGAGCCCGGAAACACCATATATTTT
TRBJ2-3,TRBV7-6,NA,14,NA,CASSSQAGGDTQYF,TGTGCCAGCAGCTCCCAGGCCGGGGGAGATACGCAGTATTTT
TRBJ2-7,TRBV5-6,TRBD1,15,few,CASSWTGDDPYEQYF,TGTGCCAGCAGCTGGACAGGGGACGACCCCTACGAGCAGTACTTC
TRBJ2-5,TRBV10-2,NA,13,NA,CASSEGRKETQYF,TGCGCCAGCAGTGAGGGCAGAAAAGAGACCCAGTACTTC
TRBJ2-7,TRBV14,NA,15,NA,CASSLATAGLYEQYF,TGTGCCAGCAGCCTCGCCACGGCGGGCCTTTACGAGCAGTACTTC
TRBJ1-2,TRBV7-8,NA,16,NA,CASSLGADTRYYGYTF,TGTGCCAGCAGCTTAGGCGCGGACACGAGGTACTATGGCTACACCTTC
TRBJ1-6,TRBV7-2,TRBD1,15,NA,CASSSGQARNSPLHF,TGTGCCAGCAGCTCGGGACAGGCTCGTAATTCACCCCTCCACTTT
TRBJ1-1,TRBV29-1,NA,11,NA,CSVGANTEAFF,TGCAGCGTTGGCGCGAACACTGAAGCTTTCTTT
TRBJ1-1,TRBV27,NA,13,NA,CASSLQVDTEAFF,TGTGCCAGCAGTCTCCAGGTCGACACTGAAGCTTTCTTT
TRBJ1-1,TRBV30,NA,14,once,CAWSRGGWDTEAFF,TGTGCCTGGAGTCGCGGGGGATGGGACACTGAAGCTTTCTTT
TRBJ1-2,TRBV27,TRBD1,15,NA,CASSYTGTGDYGYTF,TGTGCCAGCAGTTATACCGGGACAGGGGACTATGGCTACACCTTC
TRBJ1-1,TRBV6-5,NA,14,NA,CASKLGRMNTEAFF,TGTGCCAGCAAGTTGGGGCGGATGAACACTGAAGCTTTCTTT
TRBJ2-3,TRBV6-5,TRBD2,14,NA,CASSLGGGSDTQYF,TGTGCCAGCAGCCTGGGCGGGGGGAGCGATACGCAGTATTTT
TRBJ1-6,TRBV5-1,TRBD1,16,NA,CASSLGGQGVNSPLHF,TGCGCCAGCAGCTTGGGGGGACAGGGAGTTAATTCACCCCTCCACTTT
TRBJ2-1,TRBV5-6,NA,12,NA,CASSRTGNEQFF,TGTGCCAGCAGCAGAACCGGCAATGAGCAGTTCTTC
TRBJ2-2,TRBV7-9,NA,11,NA,CAIGTSGELFF,TGTGCCATTGGGACTTCCGGGGAGCTGTTTTTT
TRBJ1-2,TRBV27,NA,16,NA,CASSLRTDLGVYGYTF,TGTGCCAGCAGTTTACGGACAGACCTTGGGGTCTATGGCTACACCTTC
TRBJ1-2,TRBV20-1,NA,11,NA,CSASGVDRYTF,TGCAGTGCCTCCGGGGTAGACAGGTACACCTTC
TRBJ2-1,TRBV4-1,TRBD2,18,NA,CASSRVGGLADSYNEQFF,TGCGCCAGCAGCCGGGTGGGGGGACTAGCGGATAGCTACAATGAGCAGTTCTTC
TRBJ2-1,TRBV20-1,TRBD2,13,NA,CSASLAGRGEQFF,TGCAGTGCTAGTTTAGCGGGACGGGGTGAGCAGTTCTTC